The sequence of this T cell receptor (beta chain) was determined in a study of blood T cells in healthy people across ages. Regarding the study as a whole: Calculation of diversity from one million T cells yielded estimates considered to be underestimates.

PBMCs were isolated at a quantity of at least 7 million per sample. The CDR3 is 16 amino acids. Trimming shortened V by 0 bases and J by 4 bases, and 14 bases separated the two germline ends. CDR1 MNHEY and CDR2 SVGAGI come from the germline V gene. The authors ran a second PCR of roughly 6 to 12 cycles using a sample-barcoded 5' primer and a J-beta primer mix. Every cDNA molecule bore a tag from a template-switch adaptor containing 12 random nucleotides. TCRdb re-called the 5' RACE reads through MiXCR, storing one row per CDR3 protein. The sample yields more than 1,400,000 distinct CDR3 sequences, around two fifths seen once. Notes on this clonotype: Its antigen is currently unknown.

The chain uses TRBV6-5 and TRBJ2-3, with D maybe TRBD1 (6 bases). The TCR originated in a woman aged 18-35 years in good health. The material sequenced was blood. CDR3 DNA sequence: TGTGCCAGCAGTTACTCTGGTCCAGGGGATGCAGATACGCAGTATTTT. Translation: CASSYSGPGDADTQYF.